This T cell receptor (beta chain) was documented in a study of beta chain features in type 1 diabetes. Study observations and caveats: There were fewer insertions and more deletions at the VDJ junctions of type 1 diabetes patients. In every one of the four CD4+ subsets, TCRB CDR3s were moderately but significantly shorter in Type 1 diabetes patients. Naive, central memory and regulatory TCRB repertoires appeared more similar among patients than healthy donors.

Notes on this clone: What it recognizes is unknown.

The sequenced template was cDNA made from the entire isolated RNA. Clones were read by immunoSEQ multiplex PCR, and TCRdb kept only the in-frame ones, dropping some. The data contain more than 300,000 clones, approximately 9.9% of them singletons. CD45RO/CCR7/CD25/CD127/CD95/CD27 sorting isolated CD4+ naive, central memory, regulatory and stem cell-like memory cells. The authors obtained over 95% purity in all sorted populations. The ends lost 1 base at V and 2 bases at J; junction bases unmatched: 8. This CDR3 comprises 18 residues. The germline CDR1 and CDR2 sequences are SGHVS and FNYEAQ. This sequence originates from a man in his thirties or forties with type 1 diabetes. V is TRBV7-6 and J is TRBJ2-1; 10 bases map to TRBD2. Sequenced: central memory CD4+ T cells from blood. CDR3 nucleotide sequence: TGTGCCAGCAGCTTAGGGGCTAGCGGGGGCGTAGCCTACAATGAGCAGTTCTTC. Residues: CASSLGASGGVAYNEQFF.